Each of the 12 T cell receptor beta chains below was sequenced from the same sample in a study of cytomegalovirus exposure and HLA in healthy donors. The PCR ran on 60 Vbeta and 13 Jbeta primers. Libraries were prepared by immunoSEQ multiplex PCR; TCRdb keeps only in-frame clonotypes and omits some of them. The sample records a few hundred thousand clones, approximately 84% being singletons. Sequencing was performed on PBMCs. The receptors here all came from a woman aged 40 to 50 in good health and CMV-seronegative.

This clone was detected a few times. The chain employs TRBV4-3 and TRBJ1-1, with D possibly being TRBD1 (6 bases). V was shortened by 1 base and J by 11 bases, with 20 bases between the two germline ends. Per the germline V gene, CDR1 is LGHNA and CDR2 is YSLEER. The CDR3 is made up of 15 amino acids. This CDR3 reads CASSQGTGRTELAFF. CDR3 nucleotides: TGCGCCAGCAGCCAAGGCACAGGGCGCACGGAGCTGGCTTTCTTT.

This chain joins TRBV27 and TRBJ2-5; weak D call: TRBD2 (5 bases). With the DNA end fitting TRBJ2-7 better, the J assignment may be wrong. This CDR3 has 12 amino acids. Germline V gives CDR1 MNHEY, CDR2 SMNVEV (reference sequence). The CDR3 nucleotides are TGTGCCAGCAGAACCGGGATAAACGAGCAGTACTTC. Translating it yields CASRTGINEQYF.

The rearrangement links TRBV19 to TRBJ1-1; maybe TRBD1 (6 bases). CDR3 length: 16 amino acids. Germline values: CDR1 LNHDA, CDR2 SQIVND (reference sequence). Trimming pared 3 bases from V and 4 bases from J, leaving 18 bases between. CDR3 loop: CASSMGAAGSGTEAFF. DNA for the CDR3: TGTGCCAGTAGTATGGGGGCAGCGGGGAGTGGCACTGAAGCTTTCTTT.

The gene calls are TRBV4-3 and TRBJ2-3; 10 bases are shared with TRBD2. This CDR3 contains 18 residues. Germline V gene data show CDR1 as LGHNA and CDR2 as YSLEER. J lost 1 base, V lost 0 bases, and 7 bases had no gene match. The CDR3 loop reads CASSQEPGTSARTDTQYF. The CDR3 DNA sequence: TGCGCCAGCAGCCAAGAGCCAGGGACTAGCGCGCGCACAGATACGCAGTATTTT.

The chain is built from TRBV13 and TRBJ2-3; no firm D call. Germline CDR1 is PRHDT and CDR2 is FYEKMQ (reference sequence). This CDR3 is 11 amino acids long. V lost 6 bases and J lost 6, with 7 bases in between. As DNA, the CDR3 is TGTGCCAGCAGTTTCGGGGATACGCAGTATTTT. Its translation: CASSFGDTQYF.

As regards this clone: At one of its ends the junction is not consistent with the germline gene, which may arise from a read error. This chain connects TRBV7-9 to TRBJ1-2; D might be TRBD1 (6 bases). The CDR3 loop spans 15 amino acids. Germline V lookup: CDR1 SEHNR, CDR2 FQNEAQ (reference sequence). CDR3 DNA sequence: TGTTCCAGCAGCTTACTGGACAGTAGTCGGTATGGCTACACCTTC. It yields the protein CSSSLLDSSRYGYTF. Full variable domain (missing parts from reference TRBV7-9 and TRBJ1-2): DTGVSQNPRHKITKRGQNVTFRCDPISEHNRLYWYRQTLGQGPEFLTYFQNEAQLEKSRLLSDRFSAERPKGSFSTLEIQRTEQGDSAMYLCSSSLLDSSRYGYTFGSGTRLTVV.

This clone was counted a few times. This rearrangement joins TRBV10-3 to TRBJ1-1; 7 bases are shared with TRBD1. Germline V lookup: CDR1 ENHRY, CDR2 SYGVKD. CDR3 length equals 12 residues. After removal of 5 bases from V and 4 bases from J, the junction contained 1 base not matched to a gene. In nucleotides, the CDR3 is TGTGCCATCAGTAACAGGGGCACTGAAGCTTTCTTT. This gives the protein CAISNRGTEAFF.

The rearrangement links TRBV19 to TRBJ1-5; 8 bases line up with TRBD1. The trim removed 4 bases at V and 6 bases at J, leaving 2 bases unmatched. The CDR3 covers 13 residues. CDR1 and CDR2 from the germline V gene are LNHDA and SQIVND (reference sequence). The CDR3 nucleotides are TGTGCCAGTAGTACGGACAGGGTTCAGCCCCAGCATTTT. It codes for CASSTDRVQPQHF.

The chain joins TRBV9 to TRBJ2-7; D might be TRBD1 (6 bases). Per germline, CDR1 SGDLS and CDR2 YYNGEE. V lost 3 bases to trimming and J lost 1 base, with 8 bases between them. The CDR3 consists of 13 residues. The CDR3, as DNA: TGTGCCAGCAGCGCGAGGGGGTCCTACGAGCAGTACTTC. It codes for CASSARGSYEQYF. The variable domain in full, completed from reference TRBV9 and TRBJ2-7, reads DSGVTQTPKHLITATGQRVTLRCSPRSGDLSVYWYQQSLDQGLQFLIQYYNGEERAKGNILERFSAQQFPDLHSELNLSSLELGDSALYFCASSARGSYEQYFGPGTRLTVT.

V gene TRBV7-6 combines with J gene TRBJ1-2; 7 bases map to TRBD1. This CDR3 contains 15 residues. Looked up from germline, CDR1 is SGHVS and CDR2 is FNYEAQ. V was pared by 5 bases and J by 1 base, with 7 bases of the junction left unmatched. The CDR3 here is CASSPSRGDNYGYTF. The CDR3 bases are TGTGCCAGCAGCCCTTCCAGGGGGGATAACTATGGCTACACCTTC.

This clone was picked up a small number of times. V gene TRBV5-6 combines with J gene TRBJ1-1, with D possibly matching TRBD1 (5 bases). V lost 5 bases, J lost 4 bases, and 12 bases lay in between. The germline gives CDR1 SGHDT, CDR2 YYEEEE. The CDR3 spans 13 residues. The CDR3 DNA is TGTGCCAGCAGTTCCAGGGTCAGCACTGAAGCTTTCTTT. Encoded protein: CASSSRVSTEAFF. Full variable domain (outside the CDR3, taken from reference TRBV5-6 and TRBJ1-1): DAGVTQSPTHLIKTRGQQVTLRCSPKSGHDTVSWYQQALGQGPQFIFQYYEEEERQRGNFPDRFSGHQFPNYSSELNVNALLLGDSALYLCASSSRVSTEAFFGQGTRLTVV.

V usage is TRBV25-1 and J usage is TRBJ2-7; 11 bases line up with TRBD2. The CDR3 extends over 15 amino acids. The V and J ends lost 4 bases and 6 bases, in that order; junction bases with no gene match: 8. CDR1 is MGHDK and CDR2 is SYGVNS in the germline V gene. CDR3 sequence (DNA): TGTGCCAGCAGTGCCTATAGCGGGGGGGCGTTCGAGCAGTACTTC. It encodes CASSAYSGGAFEQYF.